This is a list of T cell receptor beta chains from one sample in a study of memory CD4+ T cells and cytomegalovirus serostatus. Libraries were prepared by immunoSEQ multiplex PCR; TCRdb keeps only in-frame clonotypes and omits some of them. The sample has some 67,000 clones, about 78% seen once; the top ten hold approximately 4.5%. The sample taken for sequencing was memory CD4+ T cells from blood. Receptors were obtained from an adult in good health and CMV-seropositive. CDR3s include the opening cysteine and the closing phenylalanine or tryptophan. The D gene is left open where the match is weak. Not every row has a clone size; where given, it reads once, few, many or a size class.

d_call clone_size j_call v_call cdr3_aa cdr3_nt
TRBD1 once TRBJ1-4 TRBV14 CASSHRRQGMGEKLFF TGTGCCAGCAGCCATCGGAGACAGGGTATGGGAGAAAAACTGTTTTTT
. . TRBJ1-5 TRBV30 CAWSVGGQSNQPQHF TGTGCCTGGAGTGTAGGGGGGCAGAGCAATCAGCCCCAGCATTTT
TRBD1 few TRBJ1-5 TRBV6-6 CASSRQGPGLNQPQHF TGTGCCAGCAGTCGACAGGGGCCGGGGCTCAATCAGCCCCAGCATTTT
TRBD2 . TRBJ2-7 TRBV7-9 CASSLGGGLPLGEQYF TGTGCCAGCAGCTTAGGGGGGGGACTCCCTCTGGGCGAGCAGTACTTC
TRBD2 . TRBJ2-7 TRBV7-9 CASSLGTRAEQYF TGTGCCAGCAGCTTAGGGACTAGGGCGGAGCAGTACTTC
. . TRBJ2-1 TRBV6-1 CASRGLRSSYNEQFF TGTGCCAGCAGGGGACTCAGGAGCTCCTACAATGAGCAGTTCTTC
TRBD2 . TRBJ2-3 TRBV6-1 CASSDPLLAGDTQYF TGTGCCAGCAGTGATCCTTTACTAGCGGGAGATACGCAGTATTTT
. . TRBJ2-3 TRBV28 CASSRSVVYTQYF TGTGCCAGCAGTCGATCTGTAGTTTATACGCAGTATTTT
TRBD2 . TRBJ2-6 TRBV7-2 CASSSLAGGVSGANVLTF TGTGCCAGCAGCTCCTTAGCGGGAGGTGTCTCTGGGGCCAACGTCCTGACTTTC
. . TRBJ1-3 TRBV4-1 CASSSGDSGNTIYF TGCGCCAGCAGCTCAGGGGATTCTGGAAACACCATATATTTT
TRBD1 few TRBJ1-1 TRBV5-1 CASSLQQFDRGKDTEAFF TGCGCCAGCAGCTTGCAGCAGTTCGACAGGGGGAAGGACACTGAAGCTTTCTTT
. . TRBJ1-1 TRBV6-5 CASSVQSNTEAFF TGTGCCAGCAGTGTACAGAGTAACACTGAAGCTTTCTTT
TRBD2 . TRBJ2-5 TRBV5-1 CASRPGVAGFSGTQYF TGCGCCAGCAGACCCGGGGTAGCGGGGTTCTCCGGGACCCAGTACTTC
TRBD2 . TRBJ2-7 TRBV10-3 CAIRGLAGVDEQYF TGTGCCATCAGGGGACTAGCGGGAGTGGACGAGCAGTACTTC
TRBD2 . TRBJ2-5 TRBV28 CASGTGGGWEETQYF TGTGCCAGCGGCACTGGCGGGGGGTGGGAGGAGACCCAGTACTTC
TRBD1 . TRBJ2-7 TRBV4-1 CASSQTPTGGFEQYF TGCGCCAGCAGCCAGACACCGACAGGGGGCTTCGAGCAGTACTTC
TRBD2 . TRBJ2-7 TRBV29-1 CSVGLAVSEQYF TGCAGCGTTGGGCTAGCGGTTAGTGAGCAGTACTTC
. . TRBJ2-5 TRBV11-2 CASSLDLETQYF TGTGCCAGCAGCTTAGATCTCGAGACCCAGTACTTC
. . TRBJ1-1 TRBV7-9 CASIPRRGSVEAFF TGTGCCAGCATACCGAGGCGGGGGTCCGTGGAAGCTTTCTTT
TRBD1 . TRBJ2-3 TRBV5-4 CASSWAGTGGDTQYF TGTGCCAGCAGCTGGGCCGGGACAGGGGGAGATACGCAGTATTTT
TRBD2 . TRBJ2-7 TRBV6-1 CASRPLAGGSYEQYF TGTGCCAGCAGGCCACTAGCGGGGGGCTCCTACGAGCAGTACTTC
. . TRBJ1-3 TRBV6-5 CASSYSDNPNTIYF TGTGCCAGCAGTTACTCTGACAACCCAAACACCATATATTTT
TRBD2 . TRBJ2-3 TRBV7-9 CASSLGASGSTDTQYF TGTGCCAGCAGCTTAGGGGCTAGCGGGAGCACAGATACGCAGTATTTT
. once TRBJ2-3 TRBV5-1 CASSLGRFRDTQYF TGCGCCAGCAGCTTGGGGAGGTTCAGAGATACGCAGTATTTT
TRBD2 . TRBJ2-5 TRBV2 CASSVSGAETQYF TGTGCCAGCAGTGTCAGCGGGGCGGAGACCCAGTACTTC
TRBD2 . TRBJ2-1 TRBV10-3 CAISDPRSSRGGSSSYNEQFF TGTGCCATCAGTGACCCACGGTCGAGCCGGGGGGGATCGTCCTCCTACAATGAGCAGTTCTTC
TRBD1 . TRBJ1-2 TRBV30 CAWKGRFGTANYGYTF TGTGCCTGGAAGGGACGGTTCGGGACAGCTAACTATGGCTACACCTTC
TRBD2 . TRBJ2-7 TRBV28 CASSSHRTSGLAAYEQYF TGTGCCAGCAGTTCTCACCGCACTAGCGGGTTAGCGGCGTACGAGCAGTACTTC
. few TRBJ2-3 TRBV11-3 CASSVAGDTQYF TGTGCCAGCAGCGTAGCAGGGGATACGCAGTATTTT
. . TRBJ1-1 TRBV27 CASIRHETFTEAFF TGTGCCAGCATTCGACACGAAACGTTCACTGAAGCTTTCTTT
. . TRBJ2-3 TRBV7-2 CASSLARGNTDTQYF TGTGCCAGCAGCTTAGCGCGCGGTAACACAGATACGCAGTATTTT
. . TRBJ2-4 TRBV19 CASGGDIQYF TGTGCCAGTGGGGGAGACATTCAGTACTTC
TRBD1 . TRBJ1-5 TRBV27 CASSSGTGNQPQHF TGTGCCAGCAGTTCCGGGACAGGAAATCAGCCCCAGCATTTT
. . TRBJ2-5 TRBV19 CASSIFETQYF TGTGCCAGTAGTATCTTTGAGACCCAGTACTTC
TRBD2 . TRBJ2-1 TRBV4-1 CASSSGSLNEQFF TGCGCCAGCTCCAGCGGGAGCCTGAATGAGCAGTTCTTC
. few TRBJ1-2 TRBV20-1 CSARVAQIYTF TGCAGTGCTAGAGTGGCACAGATATACACCTTC
TRBD1 once TRBJ2-1 TRBV28 CASSQGQGGNNEQFF TGTGCCAGCAGTCAAGGACAGGGGGGGAACAATGAGCAGTTCTTC
. few TRBJ1-2 TRBV6-5 CASSYSRRGGNYGYTF TGTGCCAGCAGTTACTCCAGGCGGGGAGGTAACTATGGCTACACCTTC
TRBD1 few TRBJ2-2 TRBV18 CASSPPVYNRGRTGELFF TGTGCCAGCTCACCTCCCGTTTATAACAGGGGGCGCACCGGGGAGCTGTTTTTT
. . TRBJ1-1 TRBV7-2 CASSLDVGEAFF TGTGCCAGCAGCTTAGACGTCGGCGAAGCTTTCTTT
. . TRBJ2-4 TRBV4-1 CASSQGGAVGTKNIQYF TGCGCCAGCAGCCAAGGGGGGGCGGTAGGGACCAAAAACATTCAGTACTTC
. once TRBJ1-4 TRBV4-1 CASSQVNLGLTVREKLFF TGCGCCAGCAGCCAAGTCAACCTCGGGCTGACGGTTCGGGAAAAACTGTTTTTT